This T cell receptor (beta chain) was sequenced for a study of T cells after yellow fever vaccination. Germline V lookup: CDR1 SGHTA, CDR2 FQGNSA. The CDR3 runs to 14 residues. Trimming left V 5 bases short and J 6 bases short, with 14 bases between. TCRdb itself ran the 5' RACE reads through MiXCR, one entry per CDR3 protein. The top ten hold about 16% of the sample, which has around 600,000 distinct CDR3 sequences, approximately 13% seen once. This clonotype was detected only a few times. The chain carries TRBV7-2 and TRBJ1-5; weak D call: TRBD1 (5 bases). Sample: PBMCs, taken on the day of the yellow fever booster vaccination. This TCR was sampled from a man aged 30-40 years who received the YFV17D yellow fever vaccine. CDR3 DNA sequence: TGTGCCAGCAGCCTTGTGCGGGGGACTCAGCCCCAGCATTTT. This translates into CASSLVRGTQPQHF. The whole variable domain, remainder taken from reference TRBV7-2 and TRBJ1-5, is GAGVSQSPSNKVTEKGKDVELRCDPISGHTALYWYRQSLGQGLEFLIYFQGNSAPDKSGLPSDRFSAERTGGSVSTLTIQRTQQEDSAVYLCASSLVRGTQPQHFGDGTRLSIL.